This T cell receptor beta chain was retrieved from a study of shared T cell receptors in the human thymus (dated by TCRdb to the early 2020s). Regarding the research as a whole: The study examined how the human thymus generates shared, self-reactive T-cell receptor alpha chains.

The CDR3 measures 16 amino acids from cysteine to phenylalanine. Only the CDR3 DNA stays, 48 bases, in frame from base 1. The CDR1 and CDR2 encoded by the germline V gene (reference sequence) are SGHNT and YYREEE. Clipping removes 3 bases from V and 3 bases from J, with 9 as the unmatched junction base count. With respect to this clone: Its antigen is unknown. Base qualities were left out, and no much larger clone turns up one base away.

Library construction relied on the immunoSEQ multiplex PCR assay. Entries here come from immuneACCESS through TCRdb and include only in-frame sequences with V and J called. Some clones fail to appear in such tables; in the studies checked, an unresolved V gene covers under half of the shortfall, and the cause of the remainder is unknown. Counted in this sample were approximately 660,000 clones; approximately 90% of them appeared once. About 0.01% of the sample goes to the ten largest clones. These same data were also listed under a study on human thymus T cells. As noted in the second study: Immunologically healthy infants undergoing open corrective cardiac surgery for congenital heart defects in Finland were used as donors. Thymus tissue was collected as surgical resects that were removed during corrective cardiac surgery. Biased V and J gene segment usage appeared to be present in both thymic and peripheral blood repertoires. The related research found that thymic TCR repertoires overlapped highly between unrelated individuals. The study used about 8 infant thymus samples plus four related peripheral blood samples to characterize TCR alpha and beta repertoires. The cohort included a handful of male and a couple of female infants, with donor ages spanning 7 to 244 days. Thymocytes were freed from the tissue by mechanical means and kept at -70 degrees C as pellets of roughly 9-34 million cells. A QIAsymphony instrument was used to extract genomic DNA from the frozen cell pellets. TCRB and TCRAD loci were amplified from a standardized quantity of quality-controlled genomic DNA using the immunoSEQ multiplex PCR assay. The V(D)J region was spanned by amplicons of a length sufficient to cover the CDR3 and to identify V and J genes. The amplicons were sequenced on an Illumina platform via the commercial immunoSEQ service. Primer bias and sequencing errors were corrected as previously described, and TCRAD and TCRB definitions were based on the IMGT database. The repertoires were analysed using immunoSEQ Analyzer 3.0 and VDJTools for basic statistics, V/J segment usage, diversity estimates, rarefaction and pairwise overlap. Diversity was estimated with Chao1, ChaoE, Efron-Thisted, Shannon and inverse Simpson indices, and also on datasets down-sampled to the smallest sample. Repertoire overlap used strict matching of CDR3 nucleotide sequence, V gene and J gene, with Jaccard-based multidimensional scaling clustering. On average, approximately 790,000 unique TCRB clonotypes were obtained from thymus samples, compared with about 86,000 from blood samples.

Specimen: thymocytes. The rearrangement combines TRBV5-4 with TRBJ2-4, with TRBD1 identical over 7 junction bases. This receptor was identified in a boy in the first two years of life with a congenital heart defect. Donor details come from another sample of the same person, matched by shared clones. The CDR3 reads as follows: CASSSEQGTNKNIQYF. The DNA is TGTGCCAGCAGCTCGGAACAGGGGACCAACAAAAACATTCAGTACTTC.